The sequence of this T cell receptor beta chain was determined in a study of cytomegalovirus exposure and HLA in healthy donors. Study conclusions and caveats: When analyzed later, a missense DCLRE1C variant was found to be linked to TCR beta V- and J-gene trimming.

Use of 60 Vbeta and 13 Jbeta primers characterized the PCR. Libraries were prepared by immunoSEQ multiplex PCR; TCRdb keeps only in-frame clonotypes and omits some of them. The sample lists under 150,000 clones, 55% to 75% seen once, with more than 8% in the top ten. This clone was seen repeatedly, ten times or more. Its antigen is as yet unknown. The CDR3 runs to 14 residues. From germline, CDR1 is SGHVT and CDR2 SQSDAQ. V was cut by 6 bases and J by 1 base, with 12 bases left in between. This TCR was recovered from a woman aged 40 to 50 in good health and CMV-seropositive. The J gene is TRBJ1-1, the V gene TRBV7-4; perhaps TRBD1 as D (5 bases). The sample taken for sequencing was PBMCs. CDR3 loop: CASRPRQSNTEAFF. Written as DNA, the CDR3 is TGTGCCAGCAGGCCAAGACAGTCGAACACTGAAGCTTTCTTT.